The entry that follows covers one TCR beta chain sequence. This clonotype appeared many times. Its antigen is currently not known. Per-nucleotide qualities are absent, and no much larger clonotype sits a single base away. The germline V gene (reference sequence) supplies CDR1 DFQATT and CDR2 SNEGSKA. V drops 0 bases and J drops 7 bases, leaving 16 bases in between. The CDR3 runs 15 residues from the cysteine to the phenylalanine. Only the CDR3 DNA is retained, 45 bases long and in frame from the first base. The TCR beta CDR3 regions were amplified from the RNA transcripts. The TCR CDR3 was subjected to a first round of RT-PCR using the HTBI primer set and the Qiagen OneStep RT-PCR kit. Libraries were constructed in a second round of multiplex PCR, after which size selection and purification were performed. Sequencing of the libraries was done on an Illumina HiSeq2000 using paired-end 100 bp reads. Regarding the original processing steps: SOAPnuke was used to process the raw data, removing reads that contained adapters or uncalled bases, had a mean Phred below 15, or lacked an exact match to the constant primer or identifier. High-quality paired reads were merged using COPE v1.2.5, and each unique nucleotide sequence was defined as a clonotype. MiTCR v1.1 was used to align the clonotypes against IMGT TRBV, TRBD and TRBJ reference segments. Analysis was restricted to V-J combinations with a frequency above 0.0001, which covered roughly 99% of repertoires. A TCS score was defined as the ratio of F50 (clonal expansion) to E x V (chaos), with BLOSUM62-based TCRdist applied between CDR3 peptides within each V-J. Welch's t-statistics and random forest reduced just over 500 V-J features to about 12, which were used in a naive Bayes classifier (R e1071). The raw public reads went through TCRdb reprocessing: fastp at Q25, MiXCR clone calling, in-frame beta chains kept. Records with the same CDR3 protein are collapsed into one entry carrying the most frequent genes and DNA. The V and J calls and clone size come from TCRdb's table, not from the authors' own analysis. Recorded for this sample are a few hundred thousand distinct CDR3 sequences; 16% of them occurred a single time. In total, the top ten clones hold around 3.5% of the sample.

Ophthalmopathy patients had moderately to severely active disease, with a Clinical Activity Score of 3 or more, a NOSPECS grade of 4 or more, and a disease duration of less than 3 months. The study excluded patients with uncontrolled infections, other autoimmune diseases, pregnancy or lactation. Diagnoses relied on clinical symptoms, serum thyroxine and TRAb, thyroid ultrasound and orbital computed tomography. PBMCs were separated from about 10 ml of fresh peripheral blood using Ficoll-Paque density gradient centrifugation. Total RNA was extracted using Trizol reagent, and RNA quality was assessed on an Agilent 2100 Bioanalyzer. These data belong to a study of T cells in Graves' hyperthyroidism and ophthalmopathy (dated by TCRdb to between 2017 and 2020). About the investigation overall: Peripheral blood samples were taken at initial diagnosis, before any treatment was given. To identify TCR V-J signatures that set the groups apart, the researchers used a discovery cohort of approximately 98 patients, made up of around 42 with Graves' ophthalmopathy and some 60 with stable Graves' hyperthyroidism. An independent validation cohort of about 20 hyperthyroidism patients and about 16 patients who later progressed to ophthalmopathy tested prospective prediction of ophthalmopathy. The 100 discovery patients were randomly split 7:3 into training and test sets. In over five Graves' hyperthyroidism patients, the study also compared T-cell repertoires from thyroid tissue with T-cell repertoires from blood. After sampling, hyperthyroidism patients received methimazole starting at 30 mg daily, and ophthalmopathy patients received high-dose intravenous methylprednisolone. The paper describes TCR Vbeta CDR3 sequencing of 140 or so peripheral blood samples, made up of 43 ophthalmopathy patients, around 78 hyperthyroidism patients and some 17 progressor patients.

What the work shows at the level of the full study, not this receptor alone: Sample size was not statistically predetermined, and investigators were not blinded to group allocation. In cross-validation, a model built on a 13 V-J signature told ophthalmopathy apart from stable hyperthyroidism with 85% to 90% sensitivity and about 81% specificity, and in testing the same model reached 80%/75%. Most expanded thyroid clonotypes (frequency above 0.001) were also found in blood, which suggests that blood repertoires may mirror thyroid immune responses. In validation, the model predicted progression to ophthalmopathy a median of about 6.5 months before onset, with over 60% sensitivity and about 72% specificity.

The sequence is built from TRBV20-1 and TRBJ2-1, and possibly TRBD2, on 6 matching bases. The source material was blood. The sequence derives from a woman between 40 and 50 years old with Graves' ophthalmopathy. Read as DNA, the sequence is TGCAGTGCTAGAGATCAAGGCGGGACTCGGAATGAGCAGTTCTTC. It specifies CSARDQGGTRNEQFF.